The clone carrying this TCR beta chain was counted once. The same CDR3 arises from other DNA sequences in this sample as well. How the authors handled the data: The assay estimated nucleated cells by amplifying reference gene primers. The repertoire was sequenced with immunoSEQ multiplex PCR; TCRdb's copy has only in-frame clones and lacks some. For V, J and clone size, that table is used; D and trimming come from the DNA. The sample lists 55,000 to 65,000 clones; around 88% were seen once. The data were obtained in a study of blood T cell repertoires in COVID-19. Background on the study: There were acute and convalescent COVID-19 samples, and they came from the United States, Italy and Spain. In each case, the material was cDNA or gDNA derived from T cells, B-cell-depleted T cells, or PBMCs.

With 5 bases removed from V and 1 base from J, the gap between germline ends came to 8 bases. This CDR3 comprises 13 residues. Germline V gene data show CDR1 as SGHAT and CDR2 as FQNNGV. The sequence was obtained from a man in his 60s with acute or convalescent COVID-19. Material for sequencing was peripheral blood. V is TRBV11-2 and J is TRBJ1-1, with D unclear. The CDR3: CASSVQANTEAFF. DNA for the CDR3: TGTGCCAGCAGCGTCCAGGCGAACACTGAAGCTTTCTTT. Looking up the rest from reference TRBV11-2 and TRBJ1-1 gives the full variable domain: EAGVAQSPRYKIIEKRQSVAFWCNPISGHATLYWYQQILGQGPKLLIQFQNNGVVDDSQLPKDRFSAERLKGVDSTLKIQPAKLEDSAVYLCASSVQANTEAFFGQGTRLTVV.